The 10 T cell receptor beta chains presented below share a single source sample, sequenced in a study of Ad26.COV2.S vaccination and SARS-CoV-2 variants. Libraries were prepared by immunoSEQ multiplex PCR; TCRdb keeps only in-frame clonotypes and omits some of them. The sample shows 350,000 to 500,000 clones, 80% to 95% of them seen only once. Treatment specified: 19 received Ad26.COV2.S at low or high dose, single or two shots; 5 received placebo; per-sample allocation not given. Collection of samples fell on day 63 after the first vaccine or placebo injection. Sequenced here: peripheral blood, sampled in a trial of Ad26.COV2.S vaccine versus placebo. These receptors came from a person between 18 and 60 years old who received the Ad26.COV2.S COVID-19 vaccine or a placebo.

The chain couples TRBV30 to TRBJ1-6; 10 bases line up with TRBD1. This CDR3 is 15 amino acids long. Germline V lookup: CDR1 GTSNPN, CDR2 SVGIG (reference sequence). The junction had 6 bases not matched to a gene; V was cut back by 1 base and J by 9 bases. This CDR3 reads CAWSGTGTGASPLHF. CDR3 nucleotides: TGTGCCTGGAGTGGAACCGGGACAGGGGCTTCACCCCTCCACTTT. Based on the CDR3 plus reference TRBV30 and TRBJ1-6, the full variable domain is SQTIHQWPATLVQPVGSPLSLECTVEGTSNPNLYWYRQAAGRGLQLLFYSVGIGQISSEVPQNLSASRPQDRQFILSSKKLLLSDSGFYLCAWSGTGTGASPLHFGNGTRLTVT.

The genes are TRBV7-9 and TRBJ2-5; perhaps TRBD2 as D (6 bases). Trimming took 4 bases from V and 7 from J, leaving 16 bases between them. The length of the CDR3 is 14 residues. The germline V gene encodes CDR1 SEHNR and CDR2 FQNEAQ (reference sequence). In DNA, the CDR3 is TGTGCCAGCAGCTCCGGGGACTTCCAGAGGACCCAGTACTTC. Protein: CASSSGDFQRTQYF.

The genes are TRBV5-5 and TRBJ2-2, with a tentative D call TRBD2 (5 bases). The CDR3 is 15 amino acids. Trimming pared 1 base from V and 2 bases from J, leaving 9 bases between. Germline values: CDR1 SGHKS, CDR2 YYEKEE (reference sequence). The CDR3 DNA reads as TGTGCCAGCAGCTTGCGAGGGAGCAACACCGGGGAGCTGTTTTTT. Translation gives CASSLRGSNTGELFF. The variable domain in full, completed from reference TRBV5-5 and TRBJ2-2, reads DAGVTQSPTHLIKTRGQQVTLRCSPISGHKSVSWYQQVLGQGPQFIFQYYEKEERGRGNFPDRFSARQFPNYSSELNVNALLLGDSALYLCASSLRGSNTGELFFGEGSRLTVL.

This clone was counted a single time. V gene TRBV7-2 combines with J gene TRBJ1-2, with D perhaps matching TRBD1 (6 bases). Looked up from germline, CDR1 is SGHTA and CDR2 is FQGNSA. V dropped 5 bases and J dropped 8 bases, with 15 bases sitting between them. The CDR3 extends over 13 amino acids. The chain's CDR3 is CASSPRQAGGYTF. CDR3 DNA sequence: TGTGCCAGCAGCCCTAGACAGGCTGGGGGCTACACCTTC. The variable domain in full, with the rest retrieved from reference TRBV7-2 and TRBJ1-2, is GAGVSQSPSNKVTEKGKDVELRCDPISGHTALYWYRQSLGQGLEFLIYFQGNSAPDKSGLPSDRFSAERTGGSVSTLTIQRTQQEDSAVYLCASSPRQAGGYTFGSGTRLTVV.

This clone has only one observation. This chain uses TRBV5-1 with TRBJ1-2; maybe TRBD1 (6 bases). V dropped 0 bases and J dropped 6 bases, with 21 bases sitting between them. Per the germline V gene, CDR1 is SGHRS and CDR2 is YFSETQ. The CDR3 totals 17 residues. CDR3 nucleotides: TGCGCCAGCAGCTTGGAGGATGGCAGGGGAGACGGTAATGGCTACACCTTC. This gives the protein CASSLEDGRGDGNGYTF.

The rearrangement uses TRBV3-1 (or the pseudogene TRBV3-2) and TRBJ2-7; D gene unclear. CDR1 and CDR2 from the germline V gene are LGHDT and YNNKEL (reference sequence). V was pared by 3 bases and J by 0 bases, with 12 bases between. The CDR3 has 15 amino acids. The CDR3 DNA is TGTGCCAGCAGCCAGCGGACCCATAGCTCCTACGAGCAGTACTTC. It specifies CASSQRTHSSYEQYF.

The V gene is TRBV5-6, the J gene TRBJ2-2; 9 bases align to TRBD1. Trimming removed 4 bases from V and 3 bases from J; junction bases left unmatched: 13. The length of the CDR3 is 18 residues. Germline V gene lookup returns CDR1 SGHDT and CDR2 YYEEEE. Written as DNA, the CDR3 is TGTGCCAGCAGCAACCGGGACAGGGTCGGGCGGCACACCGGGGAGCTGTTTTTT. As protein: CASSNRDRVGRHTGELFF.

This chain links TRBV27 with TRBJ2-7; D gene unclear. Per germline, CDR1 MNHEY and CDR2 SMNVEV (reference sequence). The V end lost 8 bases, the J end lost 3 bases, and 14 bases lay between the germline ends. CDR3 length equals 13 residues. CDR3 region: CASSLHGVYEQYF. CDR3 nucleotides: TGTGCCAGCTCCCTCCACGGAGTCTACGAGCAGTACTTC.

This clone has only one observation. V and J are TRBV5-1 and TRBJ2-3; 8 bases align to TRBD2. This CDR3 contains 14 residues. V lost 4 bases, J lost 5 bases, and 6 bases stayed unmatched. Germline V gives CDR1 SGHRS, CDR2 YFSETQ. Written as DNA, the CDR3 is TGCGCCAGCAGCCCCGGGACTAGAGGAGATACGCAGTATTTT. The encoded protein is CASSPGTRGDTQYF.

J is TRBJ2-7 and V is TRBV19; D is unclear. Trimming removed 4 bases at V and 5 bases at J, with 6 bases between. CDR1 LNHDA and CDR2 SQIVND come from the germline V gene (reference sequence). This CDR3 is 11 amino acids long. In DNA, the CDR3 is TGTGCCAGTAGTACGTCGCACGAGCAGTACTTC. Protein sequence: CASSTSHEQYF.